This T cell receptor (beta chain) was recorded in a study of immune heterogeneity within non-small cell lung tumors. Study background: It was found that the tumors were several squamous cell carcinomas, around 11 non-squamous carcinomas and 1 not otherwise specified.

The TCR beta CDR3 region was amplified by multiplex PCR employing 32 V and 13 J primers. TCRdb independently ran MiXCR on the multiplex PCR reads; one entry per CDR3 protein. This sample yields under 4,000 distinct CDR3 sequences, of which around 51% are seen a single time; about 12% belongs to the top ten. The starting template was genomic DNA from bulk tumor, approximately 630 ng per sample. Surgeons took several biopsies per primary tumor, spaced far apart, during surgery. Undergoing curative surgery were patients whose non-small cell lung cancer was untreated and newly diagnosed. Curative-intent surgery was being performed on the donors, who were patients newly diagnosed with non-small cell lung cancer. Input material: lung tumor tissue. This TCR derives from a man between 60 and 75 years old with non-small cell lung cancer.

The CDR3 region is CATSDVGGGETQYF. The CDR3 DNA is TGTGCCACCAGTGATGTAGGGGGCGGTGAGACCCAGTACTTC. This rearrangement joins TRBV24-1 to TRBJ2-5, with 7 bases matching TRBD1. Trimming removed 3 bases from V and 5 bases from J; junction bases left unmatched: 5. The length of the CDR3 is 14 residues. The germline V gene encodes CDR1 KGHDR and CDR2 SFDVKD.